The 18 T cell receptor beta chains listed next were all sequenced from one sample in a study of CD8 T cells in ankylosing spondylitis. TCRdb reprocessed the 5' RACE reads via MiXCR and lists one record per CDR3 protein. The sample records fewer than 250,000 distinct CDR3 sequences, over 9.5% being singletons. Sample: blood, either unsorted or a sorted T cell fraction (not recorded which). The source is a male donor with ankylosing spondylitis or in good health (not recorded which).

This clonotype was counted ten times or more. The chain has TRBV5-5 and TRBJ1-2, with D tentatively TRBD1 (6 bases). Germline CDR1 and CDR2: SGHKS and YYEKEE (reference sequence). Between the trimmed V and J ends, which lost 1 base and 0 bases, there was a span of 10 bases. The CDR3 runs 15 residues. CDR3 bases: TGTGCCAGCAGCTTGAACAGGGCGTCTAACTATGGCTACACCTTC. It is translated as CASSLNRASNYGYTF.

The gene calls are TRBV7-2 and TRBJ2-5, with D perhaps matching TRBD1 or TRBD2 (6 bases each). V was shortened by 1 base and J by 4 bases, with 16 bases between the two germline ends. The CDR3 runs 16 residues. From germline, CDR1 is SGHTA and CDR2 FQGNSA. The DNA of the CDR3 is TGTGCCAGCAGCTTAGTATCTGGGGGGCACGTAGAGACCCAGTACTTC. Translating gives CASSLVSGGHVETQYF. Full variable domain (missing parts from reference TRBV7-2 and TRBJ2-5): GAGVSQSPSNKVTEKGKDVELRCDPISGHTALYWYRQSLGQGLEFLIYFQGNSAPDKSGLPSDRFSAERTGGSVSTLTIQRTQQEDSAVYLCASSLVSGGHVETQYFGPGTRLLVL.

The J gene is TRBJ1-4, the V gene TRBV6-4; D gene ambiguous. Per germline, CDR1 MRHNA and CDR2 SNTAGT. This CDR3 has 15 residues. V lost 0 bases to trimming and J lost 4 bases, with 9 bases between them. In nucleotides, the CDR3 is TGTGCCAGCAGTGACTCGGGAGGTCGTAATGAAAAACTGTTTTTT. Translating gives CASSDSGGRNEKLFF.

This clonotype was counted many times. The chain joins TRBV12-3 or TRBV12-4 to TRBJ1-1; D not certain. The CDR3 length is 14 residues. V was shortened by 3 bases and J by 2 bases, with 10 bases between the two germline ends. The CDR3 is CASSFGRTNTEAFF. DNA of the CDR3: TGTGCCAGCAGTTTCGGCCGTACCAACACTGAAGCTTTCTTT.

Notes on this clonotype: Since a much larger clone is just one base distant, this may be a read error. The V gene is TRBV5-1, the J gene TRBJ2-1; TRBD1 is a possible D gene (5 bases). The CDR3 runs 15 residues. The germline gives CDR1 SGHRS, CDR2 YFSETQ. The CDR3 spells CTSSSDIGSYNEQFF. The CDR3 DNA sequence: TGCACCAGCAGCTCGGACATCGGCTCCTACAATGAGCAGTTCTTC. The full variable domain, with the rest looked up from reference TRBV5-1 and TRBJ2-1, is KAGVTQTPRYLIKTRGQQVTLSCSPISGHRSVSWYQQTPGQGLQFLFEYFSETQRNKGNFPGRFSGRQFSNSRSEMNVSTLELGDSALYLCTSSSDIGSYNEQFFGPGTRLTVL.

There are many counts of this clonotype. The chain is built from TRBV20-1 and TRBJ1-1; 8 bases align to TRBD1. This CDR3 spans 14 amino acids. Germline V gene lookup returns CDR1 DFQATT and CDR2 SNEGSKA (reference sequence). V lost 6 bases, J lost 2 bases, and 8 bases stayed unmatched. CDR3 residues: CSAGRQGRNTEAFF. As DNA, the CDR3 is TGCAGTGCCGGACGACAGGGGCGAAACACTGAAGCTTTCTTT.

The chain is built from TRBV12-3 or TRBV12-4 and TRBJ2-7; 11 positions agree with TRBD1. The ends lost 4 bases at V and 8 bases at J; junction bases unmatched: 7. The CDR3 consists of 14 residues. The CDR3 here is CASSWTGGGKKQYF. The CDR3 DNA is TGTGCCAGCAGTTGGACAGGGGGCGGGAAAAAGCAGTACTTC.

This clonotype has at least ten counts. The chain uses TRBV25-1 and TRBJ2-5; no reliable D call. The V gene's germline CDR1 is MGHDK and CDR2 SYGVNS. The CDR3 contains 12 residues. The V gene lost 2 bases and the J gene lost 2 bases, with 3 bases spanning the gap. Here the CDR3 reads CASSEEQETQYF. Here the CDR3 DNA reads TGTGCCAGCAGTGAAGAACAAGAGACCCAGTACTTC.

Here the CDR3 DNA reads TGCAGCGTTGAAGGAGTTCCAGGGACGGGTGGCTACACCTTC. Translated, it gives CSVEGVPGTGGYTF. This chain connects TRBV29-1 to TRBJ1-2, with a tentative D call TRBD1 (5 bases). Germline-derived CDR1 and CDR2 are SQVTM and ANQGSEA. V was trimmed by 1 base and J by 7 bases, leaving 16 bases between them. The CDR3 is 14 amino acids.

In this sample, this clonotype turned up a few times. The CDR3 sequence is CASSLEPGRAQYF. The CDR3 region has the DNA TGTGCCAGCAGCTTAGAACCCGGGAGAGCCCAGTACTTC. The rearrangement uses TRBV7-7 and TRBJ2-5; weak D call: TRBD2 (6 bases). Trimming cost V 1 base and J 9 bases, with 12 bases left between them. Germline V gives CDR1 SSHAT, CDR2 FNYEAQ (reference sequence). The CDR3 extends over 13 amino acids.

In this sample, this clonotype turned up many times. The CDR3 sequence is CASSPSAVSYGYTF. DNA of the CDR3: TGTGCCAGCAGTCCCTCGGCCGTATCCTATGGCTACACCTTC. The V gene is TRBV28, the J gene TRBJ1-2; D gene uncertain. Germline CDR1 and CDR2: MDHEN and SYDVKM. V gave up 5 bases and J gave up 4 bases, with 14 bases separating them. The CDR3 sequence is 14 residues long.

This clonotype was detected many times. The chain joins TRBV5-1 to TRBJ1-1; D uncertain. V lost 0 bases to trimming and J lost 0 bases, with 9 bases between them. This CDR3 comprises 15 residues. Germline V CDR1 and CDR2: SGHRS, YFSETQ. The CDR3 spells CASSLVGRLNTEAFF. The CDR3 coding sequence is TGCGCCAGCAGCTTGGTAGGTCGGTTGAACACTGAAGCTTTCTTT.

This clonotype was counted at least ten times. V is TRBV12-3 or TRBV12-4 and J is TRBJ2-1, with 7 bases fitting TRBD2. This CDR3 region has 15 residues. Losses at the gene ends were 7 bases for V and 7 bases for J; bases not matched to a gene: 13. The CDR3 sequence: CASNPLAGLGNEQFF. The CDR3 nucleotides read TGTGCCAGCAATCCCTTAGCGGGCTTGGGGAATGAGCAGTTCTTC.

The table lists this clonotype with many counts. The chain couples TRBV3-1 to TRBJ2-3; 7 positions agree with TRBD2. Trimming took 8 bases from V and 2 from J; bases not matched to a gene: 7. The CDR3 sequence is 14 residues long. Germline CDR1 and CDR2: LGHDT and YNNKEL (reference sequence). Here the CDR3 reads CASAAGLDTDTQYF. In nucleotides, the CDR3 is TGTGCCAGCGCAGCGGGGCTAGACACAGATACGCAGTATTTT.

In its sample, this clonotype was seen many times. This chain joins TRBV5-6 and TRBJ1-2; TRBD1 is a possible D gene (6 bases). V lost 4 bases and J 4 bases, leaving 14 bases between the germline ends. The CDR3 is 14 residues long. From germline, CDR1 is SGHDT and CDR2 YYEEEE. The CDR3 bases are TGTGCCAGCAGCCCCGGGGGCACCGCCTATGGCTACACCTTC. Translating gives CASSPGGTAYGYTF.

There are many counts of this clonotype. V and J are TRBV5-1 and TRBJ1-2; TRBD1 aligns across 7 bases. Germline values: CDR1 SGHRS, CDR2 YFSETQ. The CDR3 has 13 residues. The J segment lost 9 bases and the V segment lost 4 bases, leaving 9 bases of the junction unmatched. CDR3 loop: CASSDDRADSYTF. The CDR3, as DNA: TGCGCCAGCAGCGATGACAGGGCCGATAGCTACACCTTC.

A few counts support this clonotype. The chain couples TRBV7-6 to TRBJ2-1; 10 positions agree with TRBD1. The CDR3 covers 16 residues. Germline V gives CDR1 SGHVS, CDR2 FNYEAQ. With 1 base clipped from V and 9 bases from J, the junction kept 9 bases outside the gene matches. Written as DNA, the CDR3 is TGTGCCAGCAGCTTAGGCGCCGGGACAGGGGAGGGTGAGCAGTTCTTC. Protein sequence: CASSLGAGTGEGEQFF.

The sample holds many counts of this clonotype. The chain uses TRBV5-1 and TRBJ2-7, with unresolved D. Per germline, CDR1 SGHRS and CDR2 YFSETQ. The CDR3 runs to 15 residues. V was shortened by 0 bases and J by 2 bases, with 12 bases between the two germline ends. The CDR3: CASSLAVPDPYEQYF. CDR3 nucleotide sequence: TGCGCCAGCAGCTTGGCGGTCCCGGACCCCTACGAGCAGTACTTC.